These T cell receptor beta chains were read from a single sample in a study of T cell repertoires in cytomegalovirus infection. TCRdb re-called the reads through MiXCR, storing one row per CDR3 protein. The sample contains some 700,000 distinct CDR3 sequences, roughly a third of which appear only once. The sequenced material came from PBMCs. Receptor source: a human donor in good health (CMV status not recorded). Some clones in this sample may be carry-over from other donors' samples. CDR3s include the opening cysteine and the closing phenylalanine or tryptophan. A D gene is named only where the DNA matches it firmly. The size of a clone is reported for some rows only, either as once, few or many, or as a class for expanded clones.

V gene	clone size	J gene	D gene	CDR3 DNA	CDR3 protein
TRBV6-6	few	TRBJ2-2	TRBD2	TGTGCCAGCATCCGGGGGGGCTTAAACACCGGGGAGCTGTTTTTT	CASIRGGLNTGELFF
TRBV20-1	few	TRBJ2-2	TRBD1	TGCAGTGTTAAGACAGGGGACACCGGGGAGCTGTTTTTT	CSVKTGDTGELFF
TRBV6-6	NA	TRBJ2-1	TRBD2	TGTGCAAGCATTCCCCGAGGGCTAGCGGGGGCTAGCTCCTACAATGAGCAGTTCTTC	CASIPRGLAGASSYNEQFF
TRBV6-8	NA	TRBJ1-6	NA	TGTGCCAGCAGTTACTCGGTCCGGTCCATAAATTCACCCCTCCACTTT	CASSYSVRSINSPLHF
TRBV2	NA	TRBJ1-3	NA	TGTGCCACCTCATCACAGCTAGTCTCTGGAAACACCATATCTTTT	CATSSQLVSGNTISF
TRBV7-2	NA	TRBJ1-5	NA	TGTGCCAGCAGCCCACAGGGTTGGTTAAGCAATCAGCCCCAGCATTTT	CASSPQGWLSNQPQHF
TRBV14	NA	TRBJ1-5	NA	TGTGCCAGCGACGGGACGGGCGGAAATCAGCCCCAGCATTTT	CASDGTGGNQPQHF
TRBV30	NA	TRBJ1-5	TRBD1	TGTGCCTGGAGTGGGGACAGGGGGCCTTTCGGTCAGCCCCAGCATTTT	CAWSGDRGPFGQPQHF
TRBV24-1	NA	TRBJ2-3	NA	TGTGCCACCAGTGCCCACTCGGGATTTAGAGATACGCAGTATTTT	CATSAHSGFRDTQYF
TRBV30	NA	TRBJ2-4	NA	TGTGCCTGGGGCCTCACAGCACCGAAAAACATTCAGTACTTC	CAWGLTAPKNIQYF
TRBV5-4	NA	TRBJ1-1	NA	TGTGCCAGCAGCTTGGTAGGAGGGTTTAACACTGAAGCTTTCTTT	CASSLVGGFNTEAFF
TRBV7-4	few	TRBJ2-7	TRBD1	TGTGCCAGCAGACCCCCCGGACAGGGCTTCTACGAGCAGTACTTC	CASRPPGQGFYEQYF
TRBV7-8	NA	TRBJ2-3	TRBD2	TGTGCCAGCAGCATAATAGCGGGAGTGGGAGATACGCAGTATTTT	CASSIIAGVGDTQYF
TRBV19	NA	TRBJ2-1	NA	TGTGCCAGTAGTCGGATTGGGGGGGGGCGTTACAATGAGCAGTTCTTC	CASSRIGGGRYNEQFF
TRBV7-2	few	TRBJ1-6	NA	TGTGCCAGCAGCTTAGCGGTTTTGGGGTACTATAATTCACCCCTCCACTTT	CASSLAVLGYYNSPLHF
TRBV9	NA	TRBJ1-3	NA	TGTGCCAGCAGCGTAGGGTCGGGGCGGTTCGACTCTGGAAACACCATATATTTT	CASSVGSGRFDSGNTIYF
TRBV14	few	TRBJ1-2	NA	TGTGCCAGCAGCCAAGATCAGGGGTTCGGCTACACCTTC	CASSQDQGFGYTF
TRBV6-1	few	TRBJ1-6	TRBD1	TGTGCCAGCAGTAAATGGACAGGGAATAATTCACCCCTCCACTTT	CASSKWTGNNSPLHF
TRBV29-1	NA	TRBJ2-5	NA	TGCAGCGTTGTTGCGGGGACCCCGGGGGAGACCCAGTACTTC	CSVVAGTPGETQYF
TRBV7-6	many	TRBJ1-2	NA	TGTGCCAGCAGCCTAGGCGGCGGATCCTCCCCGTACACCTTC	CASSLGGGSSPYTF
TRBV19	NA	TRBJ1-3	NA	TGTGCCAGTAGCCCCACTCACGCCCGGCTGACCTCTGGAAACACCATATATTTT	CASSPTHARLTSGNTIYF
TRBV25-1	few	TRBJ2-6	TRBD1	TGTGCCAGCACCCCTACAGGGGCTGGGGCCAACGTCCTGACTTTC	CASTPTGAGANVLTF
TRBV2	NA	TRBJ1-2	TRBD1	TGTGCCAGCAGTGAGAGGGGGCTCTTGGGCTACACCTTC	CASSERGLLGYTF
TRBV4-1	few	TRBJ2-3	TRBD2	TGCGCCAGCAGGCTAGCGGGGGGTTTCACAGATACGCAGTATTTT	CASRLAGGFTDTQYF
TRBV7-2	many	TRBJ2-1	TRBD2	TGTGCCAGCAGCTTGACTAGCAGGTACAATGAGCAGTTCTTC	CASSLTSRYNEQFF